The clone carrying this TCR beta chain has a handful of counts. CDR3 length: 12 residues. V lost 5 bases to trimming and J lost 4 bases, with 11 bases between them. CDR1 is DFQATT, CDR2 SNEGSKA, per germline (reference sequence). TCRdb passed the RT-PCR reads through MiXCR, listing each CDR3 protein once. The data show more than 600,000 distinct CDR3 sequences, with 12% to 15% seen just once and just over 3.5% held by the top ten. The gene calls are TRBV20-1 and TRBJ1-1; a possible D gene is TRBD1 (5 bases). The sequenced sample was memory CD4+ T cells from blood. This TCR came from a female donor in good health, serving as a healthy control. CDR3 DNA sequence: TGCAGTGCTTGGGACCGGGGCACTGAAGCTTTCTTT. Residues: CSAWDRGTEAFF.